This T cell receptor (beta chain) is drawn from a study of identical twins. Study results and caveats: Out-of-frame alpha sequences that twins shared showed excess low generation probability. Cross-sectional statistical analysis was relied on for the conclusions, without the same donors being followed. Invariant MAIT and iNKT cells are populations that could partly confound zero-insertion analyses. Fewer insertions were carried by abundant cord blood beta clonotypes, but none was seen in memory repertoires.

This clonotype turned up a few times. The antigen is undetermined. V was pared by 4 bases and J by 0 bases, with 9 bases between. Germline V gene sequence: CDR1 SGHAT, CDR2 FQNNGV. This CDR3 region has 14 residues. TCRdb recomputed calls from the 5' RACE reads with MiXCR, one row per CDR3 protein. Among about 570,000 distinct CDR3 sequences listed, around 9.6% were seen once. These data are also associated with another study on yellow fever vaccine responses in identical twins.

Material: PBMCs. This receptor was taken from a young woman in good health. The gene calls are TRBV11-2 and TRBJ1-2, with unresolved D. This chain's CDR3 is CASSSRMSNYGYTF. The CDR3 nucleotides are TGTGCCAGCAGCTCAAGAATGTCTAACTATGGCTACACCTTC.